This record concerns one T cell receptor beta chain sequence. The CDR3 totals 16 residues. V was cut by 4 bases and J by 5 bases, with 20 bases left in between. Germline CDR1 and CDR2: MNHEY and SVGAGI. Time point noted: patch test 2, 6 weeks after DPC sensitization. Stated treatment: therapeutic diphenylcyclopropenone sensitization with weekly scalp DPC. Extraction yielded total RNA from whole blood (unfractionated). The data were taken from a study of human T cells and chemical hapten exposure. Looking at the study overall: TCR yields per sample varied, mainly owing to small pooled library volume differences.

TCRdb reprocessed the RACE reads via MiXCR and lists one record per CDR3 protein. The table lists around 82,000 distinct CDR3 sequences, approximately 6.6% of them singletons. The rearrangement uses TRBV6-5 and TRBJ1-2; maybe TRBD1 (5 bases). This TCR came from a woman in her 30s with alopecia areata. Some clones in this sample may be carry-over from other donors' samples. The sequencing used whole blood, collected in connection with sensitization to the hapten diphenylcyclopropenone (DPC). The CDR3 nucleotides are TGTGCCAGCAGTTTATTCGGGGCCCAGGGAAGTTATGGCTACACCTTC. This translates into CASSLFGAQGSYGYTF.